This entry lists 21 T cell receptor beta chains sequenced from one sample in a study of T cells in Graves' hyperthyroidism and ophthalmopathy. The TCR beta CDR3 regions underwent amplification using RNA transcripts as the source. When the TCR CDR3 underwent first-round RT-PCR, the HTBI primer set was used. In TCRdb, the multiplex PCR reads were re-called with MiXCR into one record per CDR3 protein. The profile shows 250,000 to 300,000 distinct CDR3 sequences, roughly 13% of them singletons. Material for sequencing was blood. The receptors originated from a woman between 40 and 55 years old with Graves' hyperthyroidism.

This clonotype was detected many times. The chain uses TRBV11-2 and TRBJ1-3; D not resolved. Germline-derived CDR1 and CDR2 are SGHAT and FQNNGV. V lost 11 bases and J 6 bases, leaving 14 bases between the germline ends. The CDR3 totals 12 residues. The CDR3: CARTSAENTIYF. The CDR3, as DNA: TGTGCCCGAACGTCAGCGGAAAACACCATATATTTT.

This clonotype appeared many times. CDR3 residues: CASTSSPANYGYTF. As DNA, the CDR3 is TGTGCCAGCACCTCCAGCCCAGCTAACTATGGCTACACCTTC. The genes are TRBV28 and TRBJ1-2; D is ambiguous. Trimming took off 7 bases at V and 0 bases at J, with 12 bases between the two ends. The germline CDR1 and CDR2 sequences are MDHEN and SYDVKM. The CDR3 runs 14 residues.

This clonotype was seen repeatedly, ten times or more. The J gene is TRBJ1-3, the V gene TRBV12-3 or TRBV12-4; D gene uncertain. The CDR3 is 13 residues long. V shed 4 bases and J shed 4 bases, with 8 bases lying between them. The CDR3 reads CASSSELGNTIYF. The CDR3 DNA is TGTGCCAGCAGTTCGGAGTTGGGAAACACCATATATTTT.

The chain has TRBV12-3 or TRBV12-4 and TRBJ1-4, with 7 bases that match TRBD1. This CDR3 spans 15 amino acids. The V and J ends lost 5 bases and 15 bases, in that order; junction bases with no gene match: 18. CDR3 DNA: TGTGCCAGCAGTCTCGGACAGGCCAATAATGAAGGGGTGTTTTTT. This encodes CASSLGQANNEGVFF.

This clonotype showed up many times. V usage is TRBV5-1 and J usage is TRBJ1-1; D gene uncertain. The CDR3 totals 15 residues. Germline CDR1 is SGHRS and CDR2 is YFSETQ. Trimming cost V 4 bases and J 10 bases, with 23 bases left between them. CDR3 loop: CASSASTGSNSLAFF. DNA of the CDR3: TGCGCCAGCAGCGCATCAACCGGGTCCAATTCTCTAGCTTTCTTT.

In this sample, this clonotype turned up many times. CDR3 sequence: CASSTTGASTDTQYF. The CDR3 nucleotides read TGTGCCAGCAGCACGACCGGGGCTAGCACAGATACGCAGTATTTT. The chain employs TRBV6-1 and TRBJ2-3; the D gene could be TRBD1 or TRBD2 (5 bases each). Looked up from germline, CDR1 is MNHNS and CDR2 is SASEGT. This CDR3 is 15 amino acids long. The V gene lost 6 bases and the J gene lost 0 bases, with 13 bases spanning the gap.

This clonotype was detected many times. The chain employs TRBV5-1 and TRBJ1-1; no firm D call. Germline CDR1 reads SGHRS; CDR2 reads YFSETQ. The CDR3 sequence is 16 residues long. The ends were cut back, 5 bases at V and 0 bases at J, with 17 bases in the middle. CDR3 residues: CASRSGMGTVNTEAFF. The CDR3, as DNA: TGCGCCAGCAGATCCGGTATGGGAACGGTGAACACTGAAGCTTTCTTT.

This clonotype has ten or more counts. The V call is TRBV15, the J call TRBJ1-1; possible D gene TRBD1, 6 bases. The V end lost 3 bases, the J end lost 6 bases, and 11 bases lay between the germline ends. Per germline, CDR1 LNHNV and CDR2 YYDKDF (reference sequence). The CDR3 is made up of 13 amino acids. The CDR3 reads CATSSGTGPEAFF. Here the CDR3 DNA reads TGTGCCACCAGCAGCGGAACAGGGCCTGAAGCTTTCTTT.

This clonotype was recorded at least ten times. The rearrangement links TRBV6-1 to TRBJ2-7; no reliable D call. V dropped 5 bases and J dropped 3 bases, with 11 bases sitting between them. This CDR3 is built from 13 residues. Germline CDR1 is MNHNS and CDR2 is SASEGT. DNA for the CDR3: TGTGCCAGCAGTTACGGGTCCAACTACGAGCAGTACTTC. Amino acids: CASSYGSNYEQYF.

This clonotype has a count of ten or more. The gene calls are TRBV24-1 and TRBJ1-5; tentative D call: TRBD1 (5 bases). Germline assignment: CDR1 KGHDR and CDR2 SFDVKD. Between the trimmed V and J ends, which lost 0 bases and 0 bases, there was a span of 14 bases. This CDR3 has 18 amino acids. The CDR3 bases are TGTGCCACCAGTGATTTGAGGCAGATGAGGGGTAGCAATCAGCCCCAGCATTTT. The encoded protein is CATSDLRQMRGSNQPQHF.

The CDR3 DNA is TGTGCCAGCTCACTTACTGCAGGGTCTTACCAAGAGACCCAGTACTTC. This sequence encodes CASSLTAGSYQETQYF. The rearrangement links TRBV18 to TRBJ2-5, with D perhaps matching TRBD1 (5 bases). Trimming cost V 4 bases and J 0 bases, with 15 bases left between them. Germline lookup yields CDR1 KGHSH and CDR2 LQKENI. There are 16 residues in the CDR3.

This clonotype was seen many times. The CDR3 DNA reads as TGTGCCAGCAGCTGGACAGGGGGCACTGAAGCTTTCTTT. It yields the protein CASSWTGGTEAFF. V and J are TRBV12-3 or TRBV12-4 and TRBJ1-1, with 10 bases aligning to TRBD1. This CDR3 is 13 amino acids long. Losses at the gene ends were 6 bases for V and 4 bases for J; bases not matched to a gene: 2.

This chain uses TRBV18 with TRBJ2-7, with no clear D. The ends were cut back, 2 bases at V and 0 bases at J, with 14 bases in the middle. The CDR3 loop spans 16 amino acids. The V gene's germline CDR1 is KGHSH and CDR2 LQKENI. DNA of the CDR3: TGTGCCAGCTCACCAGCCGAGGCGAGGAGCTCCTACGAGCAGTACTTC. This sequence encodes CASSPAEARSSYEQYF.

CDR3 DNA sequence: TGTGCCAGCAGTGGATCCCTCCGGGACATATACACAGATACGCAGTATTTT. Translation gives CASSGSLRDIYTDTQYF. The chain carries TRBV25-1 and TRBJ2-3; TRBD1 might be the D (6 bases). The V gene lost 4 bases and the J gene lost 2 bases, with 19 bases spanning the gap. This CDR3 is built from 17 residues. The germline CDR1 and CDR2 sequences are MGHDK and SYGVNS.

This clonotype was recorded at least ten times. The V and J genes are TRBV7-2 and TRBJ2-1; 8 bases align to TRBD2. The CDR3 totals 15 residues. V was pared by 8 bases and J by 2 bases, with 8 bases of the junction left unmatched. Per germline, CDR1 SGHTA and CDR2 FQGNSA. The CDR3 sequence is CASRSPGLAYNEQFF. The CDR3 DNA is TGTGCCAGCCGATCGCCGGGACTAGCCTACAATGAGCAGTTCTTC.

This clonotype has a count of ten or more. V and J are TRBV10-3 and TRBJ2-2; D might be TRBD2 (5 bases). CDR1 ENHRY and CDR2 SYGVKD come from the germline V gene. The V gene lost 0 bases and the J gene lost 1 base, with 9 bases spanning the gap. CDR3 length: 16 amino acids. DNA of the CDR3: TGTGCCATCAGTGAGTCGCGGGCAGGGAACACCGGGGAGCTGTTTTTT. This codes for CAISESRAGNTGELFF.

In its sample, this clonotype was seen many times. This chain uses TRBV7-9 with TRBJ1-4; D is unresolved. Germline CDR1 is SEHNR and CDR2 is FQNEAQ (reference sequence). This CDR3 comprises 15 residues. The V end lost 5 bases, the J end lost 3 bases, and 13 bases lay between the germline ends. The CDR3 DNA sequence: TGTGCCAGCAGCATCCTGGAACTAGCTAATGAAAAACTGTTTTTT. This codes for CASSILELANEKLFF.

This clonotype showed up many times. The chain joins TRBV12-3 or TRBV12-4 to TRBJ2-7; D gene ambiguous. V was clipped by 1 base and J by 4 bases, with 8 bases between them. The CDR3 contains 13 residues. The CDR3 sequence is CASSLVGPYEQYF. The CDR3 DNA is TGTGCCAGCAGTTTAGTGGGTCCGTACGAGCAGTACTTC.

This rearrangement joins TRBV20-1 to TRBJ2-1, with 9 bases that match TRBD2. The CDR3 contains 15 residues. From germline, CDR1 is DFQATT and CDR2 SNEGSKA (reference sequence). Trimming at V came to 2 bases and at J to 8 bases, leaving 10 bases not matched to a gene. The DNA of the CDR3 is TGCAGTGCTAGACCGGGACTAGCCAGGGGCGATGAGCAGTTCTTC. It yields the protein CSARPGLARGDEQFF.

The chain has TRBV12-3 or TRBV12-4 and TRBJ2-6; 10 nucleotides line up with TRBD1. The CDR3 has 19 amino acids. Trimming took 10 bases from V and 2 from J; bases not matched to a gene: 17. This CDR3 is CATILSAGTGDAGANVLTF. The CDR3 bases are TGTGCCACCATTTTATCAGCCGGGACAGGGGACGCTGGGGCCAACGTCCTGACTTTC.

In this sample, this clonotype turned up a few times. The chain uses TRBV29-1 and TRBJ2-3; TRBD2 matches at 14 bases. This CDR3 region has 15 residues. CDR1 and CDR2 (germline): SQVTM, ANQGSEA. V was pared by 6 bases and J by 4 bases, with 6 bases of the junction left unmatched. The CDR3: CSVTGTSGSSDTQYF. CDR3 sequence (DNA): TGCAGCGTGACAGGGACTAGCGGGAGTTCAGATACGCAGTATTTT.